The rows below give T cell receptor beta chains drawn from one sample of a study of T cells after yellow fever vaccination. TCRdb itself ran the 5' RACE reads through MiXCR, one entry per CDR3 protein. The table has a few hundred thousand distinct CDR3 sequences, around 10% seen once; the top ten hold over 3%. The sequences come from CD4+ T cells sorted from PBMCs, collected 5 days after the yellow fever booster vaccination. The receptors were sampled from a young man who received the YFV17D yellow fever vaccine. Each CDR3 is given with its conserved first and last residue. The D gene is left open where the match is weak. Size values are once, few and many counts, or a class for expanded clones, and some rows have none.

>.|.|TRBV29-1|TRBJ2-1
CSVRPPYRSSYNEQFF
TGCAGCGTGAGACCTCCGTATAGGAGCTCCTACAATGAGCAGTTCTTC
>.|many|TRBV4-3|TRBJ1-5
CASSQDFGGNQPQHF
TGCGCCAGCAGCCAAGATTTTGGGGGGAATCAGCCCCAGCATTTT
>TRBD2|.|TRBV4-2|TRBJ2-2
CASSQEPGGKTGELFF
TGTGCCAGCAGCCAAGAGCCGGGAGGAAAGACCGGGGAGCTGTTTTTT
>TRBD2|many|TRBV5-4|TRBJ2-1
CASSLALAGGRNEQFF
TGTGCCAGCAGCTTGGCCCTAGCGGGGGGTCGGAATGAGCAGTTCTTC
>.|many|TRBV12-3/TRBV12-4|TRBJ2-5
CASSGRWGSETQYF
TGTGCCAGCAGTGGAAGATGGGGCTCCGAGACCCAGTACTTC
>.|many|TRBV6-5|TRBJ1-2
CASSWFGGPQNYGYTF
TGTGCCAGCAGTTGGTTCGGGGGACCCCAGAACTATGGCTACACCTTC
>TRBD2|many|TRBV7-2|TRBJ2-2
CASSLVAGGGTGELFF
TGTGCCAGCAGCTTAGTGGCGGGGGGGGGCACCGGGGAGCTGTTTTTT
>.|few|TRBV7-8|TRBJ1-1
CASSPSGQLNTEAFF
TGTGCCAGCAGCCCCTCGGGGCAGTTGAACACTGAAGCTTTCTTT
>.|few|TRBV9|TRBJ1-1
CASSVDPEIGRAFF
TGTGCCAGCAGCGTAGACCCAGAAATCGGTCGAGCTTTCTTT
>.|few|TRBV4-3|TRBJ2-5
CASSQDEGIVQTQYF
TGCGCCAGCAGCCAAGACGAGGGGATCGTCCAGACCCAGTACTTC
>TRBD1|few|TRBV12-3/TRBV12-4|TRBJ1-2
CASRAGQGASYGYTF
TGTGCCAGCAGAGCGGGACAGGGGGCGAGCTATGGCTACACCTTC
>.|few|TRBV3-1|TRBJ2-3
CASSQIATAQYF
TGTGCCAGCAGCCAGATAGCGACCGCGCAGTATTTT
>.|few|TRBV10-1|TRBJ2-1
CASSESGGTYNEQFF
TGCGCCAGCAGTGAGTCGGGGGGCACCTACAATGAGCAGTTCTTC
>.|few|TRBV7-8|TRBJ1-6
CASSLGGAGINSPLHF
TGTGCCAGCAGCTTAGGAGGGGCAGGGATTAATTCACCCCTCCACTTT